The rows below give T cell receptor beta chains drawn from one sample of a study. TCRdb called the RT-PCR reads again in MiXCR, with one record for every CDR3 protein. The profile shows hundreds of thousands of distinct CDR3 sequences, more than 13% of them singletons. The sequenced material came from memory CD4+ T cells from blood. Receptors were obtained from a female donor in good health, serving as a healthy control. Each CDR3 is given with its conserved first and last residue. Each record gives: D gene, clone size, V gene, J gene, CDR3 DNA, CDR3 protein. A D gene is named only where the DNA matches it firmly. Part of the rows lack a size; the others show once, few, many or a class for expanded clones.

>.|many|TRBV20-1|TRBJ2-7
TGCAGTGGACTAGAAGTCTACGAGCAGTACTTC
CSGLEVYEQYF
>.|.|TRBV6-1|TRBJ2-7
TGTGCCAGCAGTTGGGGACTTACCGATGGATACGAGCAGTACTTC
CASSWGLTDGYEQYF
>TRBD2|few|TRBV12-3/TRBV12-4|TRBJ2-2
TGTGCCAGCACCCTCGGGGGGGCGGTCGGGGAGCTGTTTTTT
CASTLGGAVGELFF
>TRBD1|many|TRBV6-6|TRBJ2-4
TGTGCCAGCAGTTACGCGACAGGGGGCGAGGATGTGTCTCAGTACTTC
CASSYATGGEDVSQYF
>TRBD1|.|TRBV20-1|TRBJ1-6
TGCAGTGCTAGGATACAGGGGGCTGGGAATTCACCCCTCCACTTT
CSARIQGAGNSPLHF
>TRBD2|few|TRBV4-3|TRBJ2-3
TGCGCCAGCAGCCAAGAAGGCCTAGCGGGAGGAAAAGATACGCAGTATTTT
CASSQEGLAGGKDTQYF
>.|few|TRBV4-1|TRBJ2-5
TGCGCCAGCAGCCAAGCCATGGGGTACCAAGAGACCCAGTACTTC
CASSQAMGYQETQYF
>.|many|TRBV5-5|TRBJ2-3
TGTGCCAGCAGCATACGAACAGGGCAGGTAGATACGCAGTATTTT
CASSIRTGQVDTQYF
>TRBD1|.|TRBV3-1|TRBJ1-4
TGTGCCAGCAGCCAAGATAGAGGTACAGGGGTCGGTGAAAAACTGTTTTTT
CASSQDRGTGVGEKLFF
>.|few|TRBV5-5|TRBJ1-1
TGTGCCAGCAGCTTGACCAGGGTAACTGAAGCTTTCTTT
CASSLTRVTEAFF
>TRBD2|few|TRBV7-8|TRBJ2-5
TGTGCCAGCAGCTTAGAGCGGGAGGTAGGAGAGACCCAGTACTTC
CASSLEREVGETQYF
>.|few|TRBV7-2|TRBJ2-2
TGTGCCAGCAGCTTAGAAACCCTCGGGGAGCTGTTTTTT
CASSLETLGELFF
>.|few|TRBV6-5|TRBJ1-2
TGTGCCAGCAGTTACGACCCTTCCTATGGCTACACCTTC
CASSYDPSYGYTF
>.|.|TRBV20-1|TRBJ1-4
TGCAGTGCTAGGGACCCGGTTAATGAAAAACTGTTTTTT
CSARDPVNEKLFF
>TRBD1|.|TRBV7-9|TRBJ2-1
TGTGCCAGCAGCTTAGCGCTGGGACAGGTAGTAGTCGGTGAGCAGTTCTTC
CASSLALGQVVVGEQFF
>.|few|TRBV20-1|TRBJ1-5
TGCAGTGCTAGAGATATTAGAGGTCCGGGAGAGGTGAGTCAGCCCCAGCATTTT
CSARDIRGPGEVSQPQHF
>.|.|TRBV9|TRBJ2-3
TGTGCCAGCAGCCGGAGGGGGGCTGGCACAGATACGCAGTATTTT
CASSRRGAGTDTQYF
>TRBD1|.|TRBV3-1|TRBJ1-6
TGTGCCAGCAGCCAAGGTGGATCAGGGGGGCCGGGTTCACCCCTCCACTTT
CASSQGGSGGPGSPLHF
>.|many|TRBV28|TRBJ2-3
TGTGCCAGCAGTACCCCTTATGGACTCCGAGACACAGATACGCAGTATTTT
CASSTPYGLRDTDTQYF
>.|many|TRBV20-1|TRBJ2-7
TGCAGTGCTAGAGTCATGACGACCCACGAGCAGTACTTC
CSARVMTTHEQYF
>TRBD1|few|TRBV20-1|TRBJ1-1
TGCAGTGCTAGAACCAGGGGGCCTGGCACTGAAGCTTTCTTT
CSARTRGPGTEAFF
>.|many|TRBV7-6|TRBJ2-2
TGTGCCAGCAGCAAGGGGAACACCGGGGAGCTGTTTTTT
CASSKGNTGELFF
>.|.|TRBV3-1|TRBJ2-7
TGTGCCAGCAGCCAAGAAGTAGGAGAGCAGTACTTC
CASSQEVGEQYF
>TRBD1|few|TRBV30|TRBJ2-2
TGTGCCTGGAATACAGGGGTGCGCACCGGGGAGCTGTTTTTT
CAWNTGVRTGELFF
>.|.|TRBV20-1|TRBJ1-5
TGCAGTGCTGGGGGGACCAATCAGCCCCAGCATTTT
CSAGGTNQPQHF
>TRBD1|.|TRBV5-1|TRBJ2-2
TGCGCCAGTGGACAGGGCTTAGGGGAGCTGTTTTTT
CASGQGLGELFF
>TRBD2|few|TRBV30|TRBJ2-7
TGTGCCTGGGGACTAGCGAATAACAACGAGCAGTACTTC
CAWGLANNNEQYF
>TRBD1|many|TRBV5-6|TRBJ2-5
TGTGCCAGCAGCGGAGGACAGGGCCCCCAAGAGACCCAGTACTTC
CASSGGQGPQETQYF
>.|few|TRBV5-1|TRBJ2-1
TGCGCCAGCAGGGGGACAAATAGTTACAATGAGCAGTTCTTC
CASRGTNSYNEQFF
>TRBD2|many|TRBV29-1|TRBJ2-3
TGCAGCGTAGCAACTAGCGGGAGCACAGATACGCAGTATTTT
CSVATSGSTDTQYF
>.|few|TRBV6-5|TRBJ2-1
TGTGCCAGCAGGAAGGGGGAAGGGTCCTACAATGAGCAGTTCTTC
CASRKGEGSYNEQFF
>TRBD1|.|TRBV5-6|TRBJ2-7
TGTGCCAGCAGCCCAACCGGGACAGGGCCCCTCCAGCAGTACTTC
CASSPTGTGPLQQYF
>.|.|TRBV7-2|TRBJ1-3
TGTGCCAGCAGCTTATCCAGGGACAACACCATATATTTT
CASSLSRDNTIYF
>TRBD2|.|TRBV4-1|TRBJ2-1
TGCGCCAGCAGCCAAGAGGTCGGACTAGCGGACCTCAATGAGCAGTTCTTC
CASSQEVGLADLNEQFF
>TRBD1|many|TRBV28|TRBJ2-7
TGTGCCAGCAGCCGCGTGGGGGACAGCTCCTACGAGCAGTACTTC
CASSRVGDSSYEQYF
>TRBD2|many|TRBV5-1|TRBJ2-1
TGCGCCAGCAGTTACCCGGGCGGCGGGAGGGCCGATGAGCAGTTCTTC
CASSYPGGGRADEQFF
>TRBD2|few|TRBV7-7|TRBJ2-1
TGTGCCAGCAGCATAGGACTAGCGGGGGGGCATGAGCAGTTCTTC
CASSIGLAGGHEQFF
>.|many|TRBV20-1|TRBJ2-6
TGCAGTGCTAGATTTGTGCAATCTGGGGCCAACGTCCTGACTTTC
CSARFVQSGANVLTF
>.|.|TRBV29-1|TRBJ2-3
TGCAGCTTTGACGGGGGTGAAGATACGCAGTATTTT
CSFDGGEDTQYF
>.|many|TRBV5-1|TRBJ2-5
TGCGCCAGCAGCTTGGGGGGGGACCAAGAGACCCAGTACTTC
CASSLGGDQETQYF
>TRBD1|few|TRBV25-1|TRBJ2-6
TGTGCCAGCCCGGAGGACCCCGGGACAGGTATCTCTGGGGCCAACGTCCTGACTTTC
CASPEDPGTGISGANVLTF
>.|few|TRBV20-1|TRBJ1-2
TGCAGTGCTAGAGATCACAAGAACTATGGCTACACCTTC
CSARDHKNYGYTF
>.|.|TRBV20-1|TRBJ2-1
TGCAGTGCTAGAGATGGTAGACGGGGGAGTTTGAGCAATGAGCAGTTCTTC
CSARDGRRGSLSNEQFF
>.|few|TRBV11-1|TRBJ2-1
TGTGCCAGCAGCCCAAGGCGTAATGAGCAGTTCTTC
CASSPRRNEQFF